This record looks at one TCR beta chain sequence and its context. CDR3 length: 15 amino acids. V was clipped by 3 bases and J by 7 bases; unmatched bases: 11. Per the germline V gene, CDR1 is DFQATT and CDR2 is SNEGSKA (reference sequence). Seattle patient enrollment occurred during active infection, with longitudinal follow-up thereafter. In the authors' workflow: Nucleated cell counts were estimated from reference gene primer amplification. Assay used: immunoSEQ multiplex PCR; TCRdb lists only in-frame clones, some missing. The DNA gave D and trimming, while V, J and clone size come from that table. This table holds 45,000 to 50,000 clones, roughly 85% found once. This entry comes from a study of blood T cell repertoires in COVID-19. On the study more broadly: COVID-19 samples from acute and convalescent phases originated in the United States, Italy and Spain. PBMCs, B-cell-depleted T cells, or T cells provided the cDNA or gDNA that made up the material.

J is TRBJ1-1 and V is TRBV20-1; TRBD1 matches at 10 bases. The sample was peripheral blood. The clonotype comes from a woman older than 75 with COVID-19, enrolled during active disease. CDR3 region: CSASQGDRGIREAFF. The CDR3 DNA reads as TGCAGTGCTAGTCAGGGGGACAGGGGTATCCGTGAAGCTTTCTTT.